A selection of T cell receptor beta chains follows, all from one sample in a study of blood T cells in healthy people across ages. TCRdb redid the calling of the 5' RACE reads with MiXCR, one entry per CDR3 protein. Here the sample spans about 680,000 distinct CDR3 sequences, around 45% being singletons. The specimen was blood. The receptors originated from a woman between 55 and 75 years old in good health. Both conserved end residues are part of each CDR3. A D gene is named only where the DNA matches it firmly. For some rows the clone size is stated as once, few or many, or as a class when expanded; others skip it.

TRBV28,NA,TRBJ1-5,NA,TGTGCCCACTCCAGGCAAGGCCAGCCCCAGCATTTT,CAHSRQGQPQHF
TRBV20-1,many,TRBJ2-1,TRBD2,TGCAGTGCTGTTCCCGGGTTAGCGGGGGGAGGCAATGAGCAGTTCTTC,CSAVPGLAGGGNEQFF
TRBV7-2,NA,TRBJ2-7,NA,TGTGCCAGCAGCTTACAGGGGCTCGAGCAGTACTTC,CASSLQGLEQYF
TRBV20-1,few,TRBJ2-1,NA,TGCAGTGCCCTGAGGGCCGCAACCTACAATGAGCAGTTCTTC,CSALRAATYNEQFF
TRBV15,NA,TRBJ2-7,TRBD1,TGTGCCACCAGCAGAGGCGGACAGGGGAACTACGAGCAGTACTTC,CATSRGGQGNYEQYF
TRBV7-3,NA,TRBJ1-2,TRBD1,TGTGCCAGCAGGGGGACAGGGCGCGGCTACACCTTC,CASRGTGRGYTF
TRBV28,NA,TRBJ1-6,NA,TGTGCCAGCATATCGGGGTGGAGAAATTCACCCCTCCACTTT,CASISGWRNSPLHF
TRBV27,NA,TRBJ2-5,NA,TGTGCCAGCAGTTTAAACCTTAATGAGCAGTACTTC,CASSLNLNEQYF
TRBV6-2/TRBV6-3,NA,TRBJ2-1,TRBD2,TGTGCCAGCAGTTACAGGGAGACTAGCGGGAACTACAATGAGCAGTTCTTC,CASSYRETSGNYNEQFF
TRBV27,many,TRBJ1-6,TRBD1,TGTGCCAGCGGTGAGACGGGACAGGGAAGATCACCCCTCCACTTT,CASGETGQGRSPLHF
TRBV5-1,many,TRBJ2-3,NA,TGCGCCAGCAGCTTGGTGGCTAGTACAGATACGCAGTATTTT,CASSLVASTDTQYF
TRBV7-2,NA,TRBJ2-5,TRBD2,TGTGCCAGCAGCTTCTTTGGAGGTACTAGCGAAGAGGCCCAGTACTTC,CASSFFGGTSEEAQYF
TRBV2,NA,TRBJ2-5,NA,TGTGCCAGCAGTGGAACCAGGAGCCAAGAGACCCAGTACTTC,CASSGTRSQETQYF
TRBV7-7,few,TRBJ2-5,TRBD1,TGTGCCAGCAGTCTAAAGTGGGACAGGGAAGAGACCCAGTACTTC,CASSLKWDREETQYF
TRBV12-3/TRBV12-4,once,TRBJ1-4,TRBD1,TGTGTCAGCAGTTTACAGGGGGCACGAGAAAAACTGTTTTTT,CVSSLQGAREKLFF
TRBV7-9,NA,TRBJ2-5,NA,TGTGCCAGCAGCTTCGGAGTTTCCAGACAAGCGACCCAGTACTTC,CASSFGVSRQATQYF
TRBV4-3,few,TRBJ1-2,NA,TGCGCCAGCAGCCAAGGCCACAGCAACTATGGCTACACCTTC,CASSQGHSNYGYTF
TRBV7-9,NA,TRBJ1-1,TRBD1,TGTGCCAGCAGCGCTACAGGGGGCTGGACTGAAGCTTTCTTT,CASSATGGWTEAFF
TRBV21-1,NA,TRBJ2-1,NA,TGTGCCAGCAGCAATGGGACAGACAATGAGCAGTTCTTC,CASSNGTDNEQFF
TRBV7-2,many,TRBJ1-2,NA,TGTGCCAGCAGCTTAGGGGCCGGGGGCGGCTACACCTTC,CASSLGAGGGYTF
TRBV20-1,few,TRBJ2-1,NA,TGCAGTGCTAGGGGCTCCTTCGGCTACAATGAGCAGTTCTTC,CSARGSFGYNEQFF
TRBV28,few,TRBJ2-1,TRBD1,TGTGCCAGTATTGATGGGACAGGGGATTACAATGAGCAGTTCTTC,CASIDGTGDYNEQFF
TRBV20-1,NA,TRBJ1-2,NA,TGCAGTGCTAGTAACTCCAACTATGGCTACACCTTC,CSASNSNYGYTF
TRBV4-3,NA,TRBJ2-7,TRBD1,TGCGCCAACAGCCAAGACAGGGACCACGAGCAGTACTTC,CANSQDRDHEQYF
TRBV7-8,NA,TRBJ2-1,TRBD2,TGTGCCAGCAGCTTCAGCGGGAGCAGCGATGAGCAGTTCTTC,CASSFSGSSDEQFF